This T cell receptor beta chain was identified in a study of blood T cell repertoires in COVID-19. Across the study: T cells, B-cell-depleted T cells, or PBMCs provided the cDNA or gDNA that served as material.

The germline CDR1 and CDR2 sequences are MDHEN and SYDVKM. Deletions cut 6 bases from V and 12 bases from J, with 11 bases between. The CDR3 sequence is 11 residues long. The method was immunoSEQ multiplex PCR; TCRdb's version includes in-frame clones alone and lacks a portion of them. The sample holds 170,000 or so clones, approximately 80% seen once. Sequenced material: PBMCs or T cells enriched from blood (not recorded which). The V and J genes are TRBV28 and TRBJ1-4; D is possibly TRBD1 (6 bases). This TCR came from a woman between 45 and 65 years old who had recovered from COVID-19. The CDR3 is CASSLRQELFF. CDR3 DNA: TGTGCCAGCAGCCTCCGACAGGAACTGTTTTTT. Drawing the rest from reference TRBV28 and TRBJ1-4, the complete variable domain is DVKVTQSSRYLVKRTGEKVFLECVQDMDHENMFWYRQDPGLGLRLIYFSYDVKMKEKGDIPEGYSVSREKKERFSLILESASTNQTSMYLCASSLRQELFFGSGTQLSVL.